Listed here are 23 T cell receptor beta chains from one sample, sequenced in a study of identical twins. MiXCR was run by TCRdb on the 5' RACE reads, yielding one entry per CDR3 protein. Here the sample spans 350,000 or so distinct CDR3 sequences, 8.5% to 10% being singletons. Material for sequencing was naive T cells sorted from blood. The receptor source for this set is a woman aged 50 to 65 in good health.

This clonotype was observed a few times. The chain carries TRBV6-6 and TRBJ2-6; possible D gene TRBD1, 6 bases. With 5 bases removed from V and 4 bases from J, the gap between germline ends came to 12 bases. This CDR3 comprises 15 residues. Germline loops: CDR1 MNHNY, CDR2 SVGAGI (reference sequence). CDR3 sequence (DNA): TGTGCCAGCAGTGCGACAGGACTGGGGGCCAACGTCCTGACTTTC. This gives the protein CASSATGLGANVLTF.

This clonotype was counted a few times. The rearrangement uses TRBV10-3 and TRBJ2-1; 12 bases fit TRBD2. The CDR3 is made up of 17 amino acids. J gave up 0 bases and V 4 bases, and 4 bases lay outside the gene matches. Germline CDR1 is ENHRY and CDR2 is SYGVKD. The CDR3 is CAISGASGRGSYNEQFF. The CDR3 nucleotides read TGTGCCATCAGTGGAGCTAGCGGGAGGGGCTCCTACAATGAGCAGTTCTTC.

This clonotype was recorded many times. The V gene is TRBV10-2, the J gene TRBJ2-2; 14 bases agree with TRBD2. The trim removed 6 bases at V and 8 bases at J, leaving 5 bases unmatched. This CDR3 comprises 15 residues. Germline V gene data show CDR1 as WSHSY and CDR2 as SAAADI. This chain's CDR3 is CASSPGLAGAGELFF. CDR3 sequence (DNA): TGCGCCAGCAGCCCGGGACTAGCGGGAGCTGGGGAGCTGTTTTTT.

DNA for the CDR3: TGCGCCAGCAAAGGAGCTCTTAGCTCCTACAATGAGCAGTTCTTC. Translated: CASKGALSSYNEQFF. This chain links TRBV5-1 with TRBJ2-1; D unclear. Trimming removed 6 bases from V and 0 bases from J, with 13 bases in between. Germline assignment: CDR1 SGHRS and CDR2 YFSETQ. The CDR3 runs 15 residues.

The chain links TRBV5-1 to TRBJ2-7; TRBD1 matches 11 bases. Germline trimming cut 5 bases from V and 4 bases from J; bases unmatched to any gene: 8. Per the germline V gene, CDR1 is SGHRS and CDR2 is YFSETQ. The CDR3 spans 15 residues. The CDR3 coding sequence is TGCGCCAGCAGTCTGACCGGGACAGGGGGGTACGAGCAGTACTTC. This codes for CASSLTGTGGYEQYF. The full variable domain, in which reference TRBV5-1 and TRBJ2-7 provide the parts outside the CDR3, is KAGVTQTPRYLIKTRGQQVTLSCSPISGHRSVSWYQQTPGQGLQFLFEYFSETQRNKGNFPGRFSGRQFSNSRSEMNVSTLELGDSALYLCASSLTGTGGYEQYFGPGTRLTVT.

The sample holds many counts of this clonotype. The rearrangement links TRBV4-1 to TRBJ2-2; no clear D. The ends were cut back, 2 bases at V and 0 bases at J, with 19 bases in the middle. CDR3 size: 19 residues. Per germline, CDR1 MGHRA and CDR2 YSYEKL. The CDR3 protein is CASSQYNRQALSNTGELFF. The DNA of the CDR3 is TGCGCCAGCAGCCAATATAATAGGCAGGCGCTCTCGAACACCGGGGAGCTGTTTTTT.

This clonotype was counted only a few times. The V and J genes are TRBV20-1 and TRBJ1-2; D uncertain. The CDR3 is made up of 11 amino acids. V lost 7 bases to trimming and J lost 7 bases, with 13 bases between them. Germline V CDR1 and CDR2: DFQATT, SNEGSKA (reference sequence). The CDR3 reads CSVQQVSGYTF. The CDR3 DNA sequence: TGCAGTGTCCAGCAAGTGTCTGGCTACACCTTC.

The J gene is TRBJ2-7, the V gene TRBV18; D is ambiguous. Trimming pared 2 bases from V and 2 bases from J, leaving 10 bases between. This CDR3 is 14 amino acids long. The germline CDR1 and CDR2 sequences are KGHSH and LQKENI. The CDR3 loop reads CASSPSDATYEQYV. The CDR3 nucleotides read TGTGCCAGCTCACCAAGCGACGCAACCTACGAGCAGTACGTC.

The chain carries TRBV5-1 and TRBJ2-3; D ambiguous. Germline CDR1 reads SGHRS; CDR2 reads YFSETQ. Deletions cut 0 bases from V and 4 bases from J, with 9 bases between. The CDR3 consists of 14 residues. CDR3 DNA: TGCGCCAGCAGCTTGGACAAGAAGGCAGATACGCAGTATTTT. Translated: CASSLDKKADTQYF.

There are a few counts of this clonotype. V is TRBV20-1 and J is TRBJ1-1; TRBD1 matches 8 bases. The CDR3 extends over 12 amino acids. Per germline, CDR1 DFQATT and CDR2 SNEGSKA (reference sequence). The CDR3 sequence: CYPGGQNTEAFF. As DNA, the CDR3 is TGCTATCCAGGGGGCCAGAACACTGAAGCTTTCTTT.

The chain couples TRBV20-1 to TRBJ2-3; a weak D match, TRBD2 (6 bases). The germline V gene has CDR1 DFQATT and CDR2 SNEGSKA (reference sequence). This CDR3 contains 17 residues. With 5 bases removed from V and 0 bases from J, the gap between germline ends came to 21 bases. Written as DNA, the CDR3 is TGCAGTGCTTCCTCCCCCCGACGGGGGACTAGCACAGATACGCAGTATTTT. Translation: CSASSPRRGTSTDTQYF.

The rearrangement joins TRBV10-3 to TRBJ2-2, with 7 bases aligning to TRBD2. V dropped 2 bases and J dropped 2; count of bases not matched to a gene: 2. The CDR3 runs 15 residues. Germline CDR1 reads ENHRY; CDR2 reads SYGVKD. The CDR3 loop reads CAISERGSNTGELFF. CDR3 bases: TGTGCCATCAGTGAGCGCGGGAGCAACACCGGGGAGCTGTTTTTT.

This chain connects TRBV12-3 or TRBV12-4 to TRBJ2-4; 11 positions agree with TRBD1. The CDR3 runs 18 residues. With 2 bases clipped from V and 0 bases from J, the junction kept 6 bases outside the gene matches. CDR3 in amino acids: CASSLPGQGVIAKNIQYF. The CDR3 region has the DNA TGTGCCAGCAGTTTACCGGGACAGGGGGTTATAGCCAAAAACATTCAGTACTTC.

This chain joins TRBV5-1 and TRBJ2-3, with D unclear. The V gene lost 1 base and the J gene lost 1 base, with 7 bases spanning the gap. This CDR3 has 14 residues. From germline, CDR1 is SGHRS and CDR2 YFSETQ. CDR3 protein: CASSLRPRTDTQYF. The DNA for the CDR3 is TGCGCCAGCAGCTTGCGGCCGCGCACAGATACGCAGTATTTT.

The rearrangement uses TRBV12-3 or TRBV12-4 and TRBJ2-1; 16 nucleotides agree with TRBD2. V was clipped by 5 bases and J by 7 bases; unmatched bases: 11. The CDR3 covers 18 residues. The CDR3 reads CASSLGTSGRGMRNEQFF. The CDR3 DNA reads TGTGCCAGCAGTCTCGGGACTAGCGGGAGGGGGATGAGGAATGAGCAGTTCTTC.

The chain links TRBV15 to TRBJ2-1, with a possible D match to TRBD2 (5 bases). The CDR3 runs 14 residues. Trimming shortened V by 1 base and J by 12 bases, and 16 bases separated the two germline ends. CDR1 and CDR2 (germline): LNHNV, YYDKDF (reference sequence). The CDR3 sequence is CATSRVDWTLGQFF. The CDR3 DNA sequence: TGTGCCACCAGCAGAGTGGACTGGACTTTGGGGCAGTTCTTC.

This sequence joins TRBV2 and TRBJ1-1; perhaps TRBD1 as D (5 bases). Trimming removed 5 bases at V and 3 bases at J, with 19 bases between. Per germline, CDR1 SNHLY and CDR2 FYNNEI. CDR3 size: 16 residues. CDR3: CASSHGAILLYTEAFF. The CDR3 DNA is TGTGCCAGCAGTCATGGGGCAATATTACTATACACTGAAGCTTTCTTT.

This clonotype has more than one count but fewer than ten. The chain combines TRBV29-1 with TRBJ2-3; 8 bases are a match to TRBD1. V lost 4 bases, J lost 3 bases, and 9 bases stayed unmatched. The CDR3 sequence is 15 residues long. Germline values: CDR1 SQVTM, CDR2 ANQGSEA. This chain's CDR3 is CSVAPQGATTDTQYF. The CDR3 nucleotides are TGCAGCGTTGCGCCGCAGGGGGCGACGACAGATACGCAGTATTTT.

This clonotype was seen a few times. The chain combines TRBV3-1 with TRBJ1-3; D remains ambiguous. Trimming removed 0 bases at V and 0 bases at J, with 9 bases between. Germline V gene lookup returns CDR1 LGHDT and CDR2 YNNKEL (reference sequence). This CDR3 comprises 16 residues. The DNA of the CDR3 is TGTGCCAGCAGCCAAGATGACGGACGCTCTGGAAACACCATATATTTT. This translates into CASSQDDGRSGNTIYF.

The chain links TRBV24-1 to TRBJ1-5; TRBD1 is a possible D gene (5 bases). The CDR3 is 15 amino acids. Germline CDR1 KGHDR, CDR2 SFDVKD. V was clipped by 6 bases and J by 3 bases, with 14 bases between them. CDR3 loop: CATSICGGYNQPQHF. The CDR3 nucleotides are TGTGCCACCAGTATCTGTGGGGGATACAATCAGCCCCAGCATTTT.

The V and J genes are TRBV15 and TRBJ2-1, with unresolved D. CDR3 length: 17 residues. Trimming shortened V by 3 bases and J by 0 bases, and 15 bases separated the two germline ends. From germline, CDR1 is LNHNV and CDR2 YYDKDF (reference sequence). The CDR3 here is CATSSPRTSSSYNEQFF. CDR3 DNA sequence: TGTGCCACCAGCAGCCCTAGGACCTCTAGCTCCTACAATGAGCAGTTCTTC. Variable domain in full (rest from reference TRBV15 and TRBJ2-1): DAMVIQNPRYQVTQFGKPVTLSCSQTLNHNVMYWYQQKSSQAPKLLFHYYDKDFNNEADTPDNFQSRRPNTSFCFLDIRSPGLGDTAMYLCATSSPRTSSSYNEQFFGPGTRLTVL.

This clonotype was seen at least ten times. The chain carries TRBV12-3 or TRBV12-4 and TRBJ2-2, with TRBD2 matching 10 bases. J was trimmed by 8 bases and V by 6 bases; bases with no gene match: 6. The CDR3 has 14 residues. The CDR3 sequence: CASRSSGSSGELFF. In DNA form, the CDR3 reads TGTGCCAGCAGGTCTAGCGGGAGTTCGGGGGAGCTGTTTTTT.

This clonotype was counted a few times. Its ends do not fully match the called genes, so a read error is possible. The chain uses TRBV9 and TRBJ2-3; possibly TRBD2 for D (6 bases). Germline CDR1 reads SGDLS; CDR2 reads YYNGEE. The CDR3 length is 13 residues. The DNA of the CDR3 is TGTGCCAGCAGCGTTACTAGCAGAGATACGCAGTATTTT. Translated, it gives CASSVTSRDTQYF.